This T cell receptor (beta chain) derives from a study of T cell responses to AZD1222 COVID-19 vaccine. Assay used: immunoSEQ multiplex PCR; TCRdb lists only in-frame clones, some missing. The table shows 150,000 to 180,000 clones, with about 88% occurring only once. The germline CDR1 and CDR2 sequences are SGHTA and FQGNSA. Trimming left V 5 bases short and J 4 bases short, with 25 bases between. This CDR3 has 18 residues. Study observations and caveats: Spike as a whole was targeted by vaccine-associated CD4 TCRs, dominant at 160-218 and 743-854.

Note on this clone: Its antigen is undetermined.

Sequences were derived from peripheral blood, sampled on day 0 of AZD1222 vaccination. This TCR came from an adult in good health. The rearrangement uses TRBV7-2 and TRBJ2-3; possible D gene TRBD2, 9 bases. In DNA form, the CDR3 reads TGTGCCAGCAGCCACCGCCAGGGGGCGGGGGGGAGGGCAGATACGCAGTATTTT. Translation: CASSHRQGAGGRADTQYF. Full variable domain (rest looked up from reference TRBV7-2 and TRBJ2-3): GAGVSQSPSNKVTEKGKDVELRCDPISGHTALYWYRQSLGQGLEFLIYFQGNSAPDKSGLPSDRFSAERTGGSVSTLTIQRTQQEDSAVYLCASSHRQGAGGRADTQYFGPGTRLTVL.